What follows is one TCR beta chain and its context. Its target is not known. These data belong to a study of T cell responses to AZD1222 COVID-19 vaccine. Broader study findings: After the peak T cell response, and only then, were repertoires sampled. The study found Spike-specific TCR breadth and depth rose after two AZD1222 doses. Spike-wide coverage was observed for vaccine-associated CD4 TCRs, with dominant responses at 160-218 and 743-854.

Some clones are missing from TCRdb's copy, which holds only in-frame ones; the method was immunoSEQ multiplex PCR. In the table there are around 150,000 clones, almost 90% of which are singletons. Sequencing was performed on peripheral blood, taken on day 0 of AZD1222 vaccination. The clonotype originates from an adult in good health.

The CDR3 coding sequence is TGTGCCACCAGAGACGGATCCATGAACACTGAAGCTTTCTTT. Its translation is CATRDGSMNTEAFF. The V call is TRBV24-1, the J call TRBJ1-1, with D uncertain. Trimming took off 7 bases at V and 0 bases at J, with 11 bases between the two ends. The CDR3 contains 14 residues. Per the germline V gene, CDR1 is KGHDR and CDR2 is SFDVKD.